This T cell receptor (beta chain) was found in a study of CD8+CD57+ T cells in acquired aplastic anemia. Study background: Sorted CD4+ and CD8+ cells yielded roughly 3.4 ug of DNA on average. Study conclusions and caveats: Statistical testing detected no significant gap in CD8+ Simpson's diversity between patients and controls.

Patients picked for sequencing had shown CD8+CD57+ cell expansion detected by flow cytometry. The patients all had a severe acquired aplastic anemia diagnosis. Using genomic DNA as the template, TCR beta VDJ and CDR3 profiling was carried out. One entry per CDR3 protein results from TCRdb running MiXCR on the reads. Of about 240,000 distinct CDR3 sequences in the sample, approximately 50% were seen once. In this sample, this clonotype turned up many times. Its antigen remains unidentified. The sample was sorted CD4+, CD8+, or CD8+CD57+ T cells (not recorded which) from PBMCs. This clonotype was sampled from a human donor with aplastic anemia.

CDR3 sequence: CSASGGGAWYNEQFF. CDR3 DNA: TGCAGTGCTAGTGGAGGGGGCGCATGGTACAATGAGCAGTTCTTC. The V gene is TRBV20-1, the J gene TRBJ2-1, with a weak D call TRBD1 (7 bases). The CDR3 extends over 15 amino acids. CDR1 is DFQATT and CDR2 is SNEGSKA in the germline V gene (reference sequence). Trimming cost V 3 bases and J 4 bases, with 16 bases left between them.